Below, 16 T cell receptor beta chains from the same sample are listed, as sequenced in a study of Tregs in tolerant kidney transplant recipients. Measured with immunoSEQ multiplex PCR; TCRdb has only the in-frame clones, and not every one. The repertoire consists of 55,000 to 75,000 clones, with around 87% occurring once and the leading ten covering 3.5% to 4%. Recipients received nonmyeloablative bone marrow transplants from related graft donors, with transient mixed chimerism. The sequencing used CD4+ T cells from blood (PBMCs), collected 6 months after the transplant. These receptors originate from a human patient who received a combined kidney and bone marrow transplant. Some T cells may arise from the graft donor.

The CDR3 bases are TGTGCCAGCAGTTACCAGGGGAATTATGGCTACACCTTC. Translation gives CASSYQGNYGYTF. J is TRBJ1-2 and V is TRBV6-5; D is perhaps TRBD1 (6 bases). CDR1 is MNHEY and CDR2 is SVGAGI in the germline V gene. Trimming stripped 2 bases from V and 5 bases from J, with 9 bases between. The CDR3 spans 13 residues.

The J gene is TRBJ2-7, the V gene TRBV7-2; D unresolved. Germline loops: CDR1 SGHTA, CDR2 FQGNSA. The CDR3 sequence is 13 residues long. Trimming removed 3 bases from V and 1 base from J, with 7 bases in between. The CDR3: CASSFDISYEQYF. CDR3 DNA: TGTGCCAGCAGCTTCGACATTTCCTACGAGCAGTACTTC.

J is TRBJ2-7 and V is TRBV7-6; no clear D. Germline loops: CDR1 SGHVS, CDR2 FNYEAQ. V was shortened by 7 bases and J by 2 bases, with 15 bases between the two germline ends. There are 14 residues in the CDR3. The CDR3 spells CASKSVPQTYEQYF. The CDR3, as DNA: TGTGCCAGCAAGAGCGTCCCACAAACCTACGAGCAGTACTTC.

The chain is built from TRBV10-3 and TRBJ2-3; 8 positions agree with TRBD2. With V trimmed by 2 bases and J by 4 bases, 5 bases remained unmatched. This CDR3 contains 15 residues. The germline CDR1 and CDR2 sequences are ENHRY and SYGVKD. The CDR3 DNA sequence: TGTGCCATCAGTGAGATTGCGGGGGGCCCAGATACGCAGTATTTT. Protein sequence: CAISEIAGGPDTQYF.

The chain has TRBV18 and TRBJ2-2; a possible D gene is TRBD1 (5 bases). This CDR3 has 16 amino acids. Germline V gene data show CDR1 as KGHSH and CDR2 as LQKENI. V dropped 3 bases and J dropped 2 bases, with 13 bases sitting between them. CDR3 sequence (DNA): TGTGCCAGCTCACCCCTTGACAGAGCAAACACCGGGGAGCTGTTTTTT. This encodes CASSPLDRANTGELFF.

The genes are TRBV29-1 and TRBJ2-1; 11 nucleotides agree with TRBD1. From germline, CDR1 is SQVTM and CDR2 ANQGSEA. V trimming: 7 bases; J trimming: 4 bases; junction bases outside the gene matches: 6. The CDR3 consists of 14 residues. CDR3 DNA: TGCAGCGCCGCTGGACAGGGGGCTTACAATGAGCAGTTCTTC. This sequence encodes CSAAGQGAYNEQFF.

The V call is TRBV5-6, the J call TRBJ2-5; 12 bases agree with TRBD2. The trim removed 6 bases at V and 4 bases at J, leaving 7 bases unmatched. The V gene's germline CDR1 is SGHDT and CDR2 YYEEEE. This CDR3 is built from 15 residues. CDR3 nucleotides: TGTGCCAGCACCAAACTAGCGGGGGGTGGAGAGACCCAGTACTTC. Translation: CASTKLAGGGETQYF. The variable domain in full, with the rest retrieved from reference TRBV5-6 and TRBJ2-5, is DAGVTQSPTHLIKTRGQQVTLRCSPKSGHDTVSWYQQALGQGPQFIFQYYEEEERQRGNFPDRFSGHQFPNYSSELNVNALLLGDSALYLCASTKLAGGGETQYFGPGTRLLVL.

With respect to this clone: The junction departs from germline at one end; a sequencing error may be responsible. This chain joins TRBV2 and TRBJ1-2; 10 nucleotides line up with TRBD1. This CDR3 spans 16 amino acids. Germline V gene lookup returns CDR1 SNHLY and CDR2 FYNNEI. Here the CDR3 reads CASSEAKGQGNSGYTF. As DNA, the CDR3 is TGTGCCAGCAGTGAAGCAAAGGGACAGGGGAACTCTGGCTACACCTTC.

The gene calls are TRBV11-3 and TRBJ2-7, with TRBD1 matching 8 bases. V shed 0 bases, J shed 5 bases, and the junction held 3 bases outside the gene matches. This CDR3 spans 14 amino acids. In germline, CDR1 is SGHNT, CDR2 YENEEA. As DNA, the CDR3 is TGTGCCAGCAGCTTAGATCCGGACAGGGACGAGCAGTACTTC. It encodes CASSLDPDRDEQYF.

The rearrangement joins TRBV2 to TRBJ1-1, with D possibly TRBD1 on 5 matching bases. This CDR3 has 14 amino acids. V lost 6 bases to trimming and J lost 6 bases, with 17 bases between them. Germline CDR1 reads SNHLY; CDR2 reads FYNNEI. The CDR3 protein is CASRAGTPGAEAFF. The CDR3 DNA follows: TGTGCCAGCAGAGCCGGGACGCCGGGGGCTGAAGCTTTCTTT.

The chain joins TRBV4-1 to TRBJ2-3; D is perhaps TRBD1 (6 bases). The germline V and J ends were trimmed by 1 base and 1 base, with 9 bases remaining between them. The CDR3 has 15 amino acids. Germline assignment: CDR1 MGHRA and CDR2 YSYEKL. CDR3 sequence (DNA): TGCGCCAGCAGCCAAGGGGGGCTGGGCACAGATACGCAGTATTTT. Residues: CASSQGGLGTDTQYF.

The chain has TRBV5-1 and TRBJ2-1, with D possibly being TRBD2 (6 bases). The CDR3 has 15 amino acids. Trimming took off 0 bases at V and 8 bases at J, with 15 bases between the two ends. Germline V lookup: CDR1 SGHRS, CDR2 YFSETQ. CDR3 region: CASSLVTTPGDEQFF. The CDR3 bases are TGCGCCAGCAGCTTGGTAACTACCCCGGGGGATGAGCAGTTCTTC.

A single count supports this clone. Other DNA variants within this sample encode the same CDR3. V and J are TRBV29-1 and TRBJ2-7; no clear D. The CDR3 runs 12 residues. Per the germline V gene, CDR1 is SQVTM and CDR2 is ANQGSEA. Trimming removed 4 bases from V and 0 bases from J, with 7 bases in between. DNA of the CDR3: TGCAGCGTTGGGCAGTTCTCCTACGAGCAGTACTTC. Its protein is CSVGQFSYEQYF.

Note on this clone: The junction differs from germline at one of its ends, possibly a read error. V and J are TRBV20-1 and TRBJ1-1, with D unclear. Germline lookup yields CDR1 DFQATT and CDR2 SNEGSKA (reference sequence). The CDR3 consists of 10 residues. CDR3 nucleotides: TGCAGTTCTTCCGGGGAAAGAAGGCCCTTT. Protein: CSSSGERRPF.

This clone appeared once. The chain joins TRBV9 to TRBJ2-2; TRBD1 aligns across 12 bases. CDR3 length equals 17 residues. CDR1 is SGDLS and CDR2 is YYNGEE in the germline V gene. V shed 6 bases and J 7 bases; nucleotides not matched to a gene: 13. CDR3 in DNA: TGTGCCAGCACACTCACCGGGACAGGGGGCAGTAACGGGGAGCTGTTTTTT. Its protein is CASTLTGTGGSNGELFF.

This clone was seen a few times. V is TRBV5-6 and J is TRBJ2-5; 7 positions agree with TRBD2. Trimming took 0 bases from V and 5 from J; bases not matched to a gene: 4. The CDR3 sequence is 14 residues long. The V gene's germline CDR1 is SGHDT and CDR2 YYEEEE. The CDR3 region has the DNA TGTGCCAGCAGCTTGGTGAAGGGAGGGGAGACCCAGTACTTC. This encodes CASSLVKGGETQYF.